One and the same sample provided the 27 T cell receptor beta chains below, sequenced in a study of T cell repertoires in cytomegalovirus infection. Each CDR3 protein is one row after TCRdb ran MiXCR on the reads. This sample has around 310,000 distinct CDR3 sequences, with under 20% found just once. The sequencing sample was made of PBMCs. The receptors were sampled from a human donor in good health (CMV status not recorded). Some clones in this sample may be carry-over from other donors' samples.

This clonotype was counted ten times or more. The V call is TRBV7-2, the J call TRBJ2-7; D possibly corresponds to TRBD1 (6 bases). The CDR3 consists of 14 residues. Trimming took off 5 bases at V and 6 bases at J, with 17 bases between the two ends. Per the germline V gene, CDR1 is SGHTA and CDR2 is FQGNSA. The CDR3 DNA sequence: TGTGCCAGCAGCCTCCAGACAGGATTCAGCGAGCAGTACTTC. Residues: CASSLQTGFSEQYF. Supplemented by reference TRBV7-2 and TRBJ2-7, the full variable domain reads GAGVSQSPSNKVTEKGKDVELRCDPISGHTALYWYRQSLGQGLEFLIYFQGNSAPDKSGLPSDRFSAERTGGSVSTLTIQRTQQEDSAVYLCASSLQTGFSEQYFGPGTRLTVT.

This chain connects TRBV27 to TRBJ1-1, with TRBD1 matching over 8 bases. V lost 4 bases, J lost 1 base, and 8 bases stayed unmatched. CDR1 and CDR2 from the germline V gene are MNHEY and SMNVEV (reference sequence). This CDR3 is 16 amino acids long. For the CDR3, the DNA is TGTGCCAGCAGTTCCGCCCGACAGGGGAGGAACACTGAAGCTTTCTTT. It codes for CASSSARQGRNTEAFF.

This clonotype was detected only a few times. J is TRBJ1-5 and V is TRBV2; D may be TRBD1 (5 bases). V gave up 10 bases and J gave up 2 bases, with 12 bases separating them. The CDR3 sequence is 13 residues long. Germline V CDR1 and CDR2: SNHLY, FYNNEI. The CDR3, as DNA: TGTGCCACCCGGGACTGGGGCAATCAGCCCCAGCATTTT. It translates to CATRDWGNQPQHF.

This clonotype has just a few counts. The gene calls are TRBV28 and TRBJ1-1; the D is unclear. Germline loops: CDR1 MDHEN, CDR2 SYDVKM. Trimming cost V 7 bases and J 1 base, with 10 bases left between them. This CDR3 is 13 amino acids long. CDR3: CASTRFANTEAFF. DNA for the CDR3: TGTGCCAGCACCCGGTTTGCGAACACTGAAGCTTTCTTT.

This clonotype was recorded a few times. The V and J genes are TRBV27 and TRBJ2-3, with no clear D. The length of the CDR3 is 15 residues. V lost 4 bases and J lost 1, with 12 bases in between. From germline, CDR1 is MNHEY and CDR2 SMNVEV (reference sequence). CDR3 bases: TGTGCCAGCAGTTCACAGCCCTGGGGCACAGATACGCAGTATTTT. Protein: CASSSQPWGTDTQYF.

This clonotype was observed a handful of times. At one of its ends the junction is not consistent with the germline gene, which may arise from a read error. The V call is TRBV5-5, the J call TRBJ2-3; 10 nucleotides align to TRBD1. CDR3 length: 18 residues. CDR1 is SGHKS, CDR2 YYEKEE, per germline (reference sequence). The CDR3 region is CASRLGGQGPYKGDTQYF. The DNA for the CDR3 is TGTGCCAGCAGGTTGGGGGGACAGGGGCCTTACAAGGGAGATACGCAGTATTTT.

This clonotype was counted a single time. This chain uses TRBV20-1 with TRBJ1-5, with 8 positions matching TRBD1. Per the germline V gene, CDR1 is DFQATT and CDR2 is SNEGSKA (reference sequence). The V and J ends lost 4 bases and 7 bases, in that order; junction bases with no gene match: 12. The CDR3 has 15 residues. CDR3 nucleotides: TGCAGTGCTACTGAAAACGGACAGGGCGGCCAGCCCCAGCATTTT. Protein product: CSATENGQGGQPQHF.

This clonotype appeared many times. This may stem from a read error, because a much larger clone lies one nucleotide away. This sequence joins TRBV7-6 and TRBJ1-1; a weak D match, TRBD1 (5 bases). The CDR3 contains 14 residues. Per germline, CDR1 SGHVS and CDR2 FNYEAQ. V was shortened by 3 bases and J by 3 bases, with 11 bases between the two germline ends. CDR3 in DNA: TGTGCCAGCAGCTTCGGGGGGGAGTACACTGAAGCTTTCTTT. Its protein product is CASSFGGEYTEAFF.

In this sample, this clonotype turned up a few times. The chain recombines TRBV20-1 with TRBJ2-1; TRBD2 matches at 7 bases. The ends lost 3 bases at V and 0 bases at J; junction bases unmatched: 2. This CDR3 has 14 amino acids. Germline V gene sequence: CDR1 DFQATT, CDR2 SNEGSKA (reference sequence). For the CDR3, the DNA is TGCAGTGCTAGTGGCGGGGGCTCCTACAATGAGCAGTTCTTC. Translating gives CSASGGGSYNEQFF.

The V call is TRBV6-1, the J call TRBJ2-2; 8 bases map to TRBD1. J lost 5 bases, V lost 5 bases, and 1 base had no gene match. Germline CDR1 reads MNHNS; CDR2 reads SASEGT. The CDR3 extends over 13 amino acids. CDR3 coding DNA: TGTGCCAGCAGTCGACAGGGGACCGGGGAGCTGTTTTTT. This gives the protein CASSRQGTGELFF.

This clonotype was counted ten times or more. This rearrangement joins TRBV6-1 to TRBJ2-1, with D unclear. CDR1 and CDR2 (germline): MNHNS, SASEGT. The CDR3 loop spans 15 amino acids. V was trimmed by 6 bases and J by 9 bases, leaving 21 bases between them. The CDR3 sequence: CASRNWGNGGGEQFF. CDR3 in DNA: TGTGCCAGCAGGAACTGGGGAAATGGTGGCGGTGAGCAGTTCTTC.

The chain carries TRBV20-1 and TRBJ1-2; D not certain. Germline values: CDR1 DFQATT, CDR2 SNEGSKA (reference sequence). V lost 1 base and J lost 7, with 13 bases in between. The CDR3 spans 13 residues. The CDR3 bases are TGCAGTGCTAGAGTCGGGTCCTCTGGTGGCTACACCTTC. Protein: CSARVGSSGGYTF.

This clonotype was counted between two and nine times. This sequence joins TRBV7-8 and TRBJ2-3; D unresolved. The CDR3 runs to 13 residues. Deletions cut 3 bases from V and 6 bases from J, with 10 bases between. CDR1 and CDR2 (germline): SGHVS, FQNEAQ. CDR3 DNA: TGTGCCAGCAGCTTCCTACGGCGCGATACGCAGTATTTT. Its protein is CASSFLRRDTQYF.

This clonotype was found many times. This chain links TRBV7-2 with TRBJ2-1; weak D call: TRBD2 (5 bases). This CDR3 contains 14 residues. Germline CDR1 SGHTA, CDR2 FQGNSA. Trimming pared 5 bases from V and 8 bases from J, leaving 16 bases between. The CDR3: CASSPRASSYEQFF. Written as DNA, the CDR3 is TGTGCCAGCAGCCCTAGGGCTAGCAGCTATGAGCAGTTCTTC.

This chain connects TRBV7-6 to TRBJ2-5; 13 bases line up with TRBD2. Germline trimming cut 5 bases from V and 2 bases from J; bases unmatched to any gene: 5. The CDR3 runs to 16 residues. Germline assignment: CDR1 SGHVS and CDR2 FNYEAQ. As DNA, the CDR3 is TGTGCCAGCAGCGCGGGACTAGCGGGGAGACAAGAGACCCAGTACTTC. It is translated as CASSAGLAGRQETQYF.

In its sample, this clonotype was seen a few times. V gene TRBV18 combines with J gene TRBJ2-7, with D tentatively TRBD1 (5 bases). CDR1 KGHSH and CDR2 LQKENI come from the germline V gene. The length of the CDR3 is 12 residues. V lost 3 bases to trimming and J lost 6 bases, with 9 bases between them. As DNA, the CDR3 is TGTGCCAGCTCACCGGGGCAGGGCGAGCAGTACTTC. Protein: CASSPGQGEQYF.

This clonotype was seen a handful of times. The chain recombines TRBV20-1 with TRBJ2-5, with 11 nucleotides matching TRBD2. The V segment lost 0 bases and the J segment 3 bases; nucleotides outside the gene matches: 9. CDR1 is DFQATT, CDR2 SNEGSKA, per germline (reference sequence). The CDR3 contains 17 residues. The CDR3 reads CSARDRLMTSGEETQYF. For the CDR3, the DNA is TGCAGTGCTAGAGATCGGTTAATGACTAGCGGGGAAGAGACCCAGTACTTC.

Here the CDR3 reads CASSYSIRLAGDRETQYF. DNA of the CDR3: TGTGCCAGCAGTTACTCGATTAGGCTAGCGGGGGATCGAGAGACCCAGTACTTC. V and J are TRBV6-5 and TRBJ2-5; the match to TRBD2 covers 10 bases. The germline gives CDR1 MNHEY, CDR2 SVGAGI. The CDR3 runs 18 residues. V dropped 0 bases and J dropped 4; count of bases not matched to a gene: 11.

The sample holds a few counts of this clonotype. V and J are TRBV7-9 and TRBJ1-6; D unclear. The V end was cut by 2 bases, the J end by 12 bases, with 17 bases between. From germline, CDR1 is SEHNR and CDR2 FQNEAQ (reference sequence). The length of the CDR3 is 15 residues. In nucleotides, the CDR3 is TGTGCCAGCAGCTTATCCAACGGCGGAGGAGGACCCCTCCACTTT. Amino acids: CASSLSNGGGGPLHF. Drawing the rest from reference TRBV7-9 and TRBJ1-6, the complete variable domain is DTGVSQNPRHKITKRGQNVTFRCDPISEHNRLYWYRQTLGQGPEFLTYFQNEAQLEKSRLLSDRFSAERPKGSFSTLEIQRTEQGDSAMYLCASSLSNGGGGPLHFGNGTRLTVT.

This clonotype has at least ten counts. This chain joins TRBV7-2 and TRBJ2-1; D is possibly TRBD2 (6 bases). CDR1 and CDR2 (germline): SGHTA, FQGNSA. The germline V and J ends were trimmed by 5 bases and 6 bases, with 20 bases remaining between them. This CDR3 is 16 amino acids long. This CDR3 is CASSTRLRQGLNEQFF. In DNA, the CDR3 is TGTGCCAGCAGCACCAGACTGCGCCAGGGACTCAATGAGCAGTTCTTC.

This clonotype was detected only a few times. The chain combines TRBV19 with TRBJ1-5; D perhaps matches TRBD1 (6 bases). Per germline, CDR1 LNHDA and CDR2 SQIVND (reference sequence). CDR3 length: 15 amino acids. V lost 6 bases and J 3 bases, leaving 15 bases between the germline ends. The CDR3 region has the DNA TGTGCCAGTAGAGCCCAGGGGTACATCAATCAGCCCCAGCATTTT. This translates into CASRAQGYINQPQHF.

This clonotype came up many times. The chain is built from TRBV7-2 and TRBJ2-7; TRBD2 matches 7 bases. The CDR3 is 15 amino acids. V was clipped by 5 bases and J by 0 bases; unmatched bases: 7. Germline V CDR1 and CDR2: SGHTA, FQGNSA. Written as DNA, the CDR3 is TGTGCCAGCAGCCCTTGGACTAGTGGCTCCTACGAGCAGTACTTC. Residues: CASSPWTSGSYEQYF. Variable domain in full (rest from reference TRBV7-2 and TRBJ2-7): GAGVSQSPSNKVTEKGKDVELRCDPISGHTALYWYRQSLGQGLEFLIYFQGNSAPDKSGLPSDRFSAERTGGSVSTLTIQRTQQEDSAVYLCASSPWTSGSYEQYFGPGTRLTVT.

This CDR3 reads CASSPRTGVADTQYF. The CDR3 DNA reads TGTGCCAGTAGTCCCCGGACAGGGGTTGCAGATACGCAGTATTTT. The chain joins TRBV19 to TRBJ2-3; 9 nucleotides line up with TRBD1. Germline CDR1 LNHDA, CDR2 SQIVND (reference sequence). The ends lost 5 bases at V and 4 bases at J; junction bases unmatched: 7. This CDR3 region has 15 residues.

This clonotype was seen many times. The chain uses TRBV28 and TRBJ2-5; no firm D call. The CDR3 runs 16 residues. CDR1 and CDR2 from the germline V gene are MDHEN and SYDVKM. The V end lost 2 bases, the J end lost 0 bases, and 13 bases lay between the germline ends. The DNA for the CDR3 is TGTGCCAGCAGTTTAACCCAACAGACCGACCAAGAGACCCAGTACTTC. Protein product: CASSLTQQTDQETQYF.

This chain joins TRBV28 and TRBJ2-2; the D is unclear. The CDR3 is made up of 13 amino acids. V lost 8 bases, J lost 1 base, and 8 bases lay in between. Germline-derived CDR1 and CDR2 are MDHEN and SYDVKM. CDR3 region: CASYQQNTGELFF. For the CDR3, the DNA is TGTGCCAGCTACCAGCAGAACACCGGGGAGCTGTTTTTT.

The chain employs TRBV29-1 and TRBJ2-5; D perhaps matches TRBD2 (5 bases). Per germline, CDR1 SQVTM and CDR2 ANQGSEA. Trimming stripped 3 bases from V and 1 base from J, with 6 bases between. The CDR3 spans 12 residues. CDR3 nucleotides: TGCAGCGTTGACGGGGTCCAAGAGACCCAGTACTTC. Its protein product is CSVDGVQETQYF.

In its sample, this clonotype was seen many times. The rearrangement joins TRBV27 to TRBJ1-1; TRBD1 matches at 11 bases. The CDR3 totals 15 residues. Germline lookup yields CDR1 MNHEY and CDR2 SMNVEV (reference sequence). V was pared by 5 bases and J by 6 bases, with 8 bases of the junction left unmatched. The CDR3 DNA is TGTGCCAGCAGTCGTGGGACAGGGGGAGGTGCTGAAGCTTTCTTT. It is translated as CASSRGTGGGAEAFF.